The 4 T cell receptor beta chains below all came from one sample that was sequenced in a study of T cells in pancreatic ductal adenocarcinoma. The selected patients with pancreatic ductal adenocarcinoma had surgery but no neoadjuvant therapy. Measured with immunoSEQ multiplex PCR; TCRdb has only the in-frame clones, and not every one. The profile covers 100,000 or so clones, with more than 90% appearing a single time and under 3.5% taken by the ten largest. The sequenced sample was PBMCs. The receptor set was obtained from a human donor with pancreatic ductal adenocarcinoma.

This clone came up once. Other DNA sequences in this specimen translate into the identical CDR3. The genes are TRBV7-9 and TRBJ2-7; no clear D. This CDR3 is 11 amino acids long. From germline, CDR1 is SEHNR and CDR2 FQNEAQ (reference sequence). The ends were cut back, 5 bases at V and 3 bases at J, with 5 bases in the middle. Written as DNA, the CDR3 is TGTGCCAGCAGCCTCAGCTACGAGCAGTACTTC. Its protein is CASSLSYEQYF. Full variable domain (rest looked up from reference TRBV7-9 and TRBJ2-7): DTGVSQNPRHKITKRGQNVTFRCDPISEHNRLYWYRQTLGQGPEFLTYFQNEAQLEKSRLLSDRFSAERPKGSFSTLEIQRTEQGDSAMYLCASSLSYEQYFGPGTRLTVT.

The rearrangement uses TRBV19 and TRBJ2-7, with D perhaps TRBD2 (6 bases). V was shortened by 2 bases and J by 7 bases, with 9 bases between the two germline ends. This CDR3 has 12 residues. The germline gives CDR1 LNHDA, CDR2 SQIVND (reference sequence). The CDR3 DNA reads TGTGCCAGTAGTATATCGCGGGGTGAGCAGTACTTC. Encoded protein: CASSISRGEQYF.

This clone was seen a single time. The gene calls are TRBV29-1 and TRBJ1-2, with D possibly TRBD1 on 5 matching bases. V gave up 0 bases and J gave up 3 bases, with 17 bases separating them. This CDR3 spans 16 amino acids. Looked up from germline, CDR1 is SQVTM and CDR2 is ANQGSEA. The CDR3 protein is CSVEDRIRGLDYGYTF. The CDR3 region has the DNA TGCAGCGTTGAAGATCGGATCCGGGGGTTAGACTATGGCTACACCTTC.

The rearrangement links TRBV9 to TRBJ1-1; the D is unclear. Trimming stripped 0 bases from V and 5 bases from J, with 14 bases between. The CDR3 has 15 amino acids. Germline V lookup: CDR1 SGDLS, CDR2 YYNGEE. CDR3 protein: CASSVESTGGTEAFF. The CDR3 DNA is TGTGCCAGCAGCGTAGAGTCCACGGGAGGGACTGAAGCTTTCTTT.